This TCR beta chain is from a study of T cell clones after liver transplantation. Background on the study: Until 12-24 months post-transplant, subjects got standard immunosuppression and no induction. At least one year of complete immunosuppression withdrawal without enzymes over twice normal defined tolerance.

CDR3 length equals 13 residues. CDR1 is SNHLY and CDR2 is FYNNEI in the germline V gene. With 4 bases clipped from V and 7 bases from J, the junction kept 6 bases outside the gene matches. The repertoire was sequenced with immunoSEQ multiplex PCR; TCRdb's copy has only in-frame clones and lacks some. Counted here are approximately 75,000 clones, 80% occurring once; the ten biggest clones make up about 0.79%. This clone has ten or more counts. Specimen: CD4+ T cells from blood, collected 12 months after liver transplant. This sequence was found in a human patient who received a liver transplant. Some T cells here may be from the graft donor. The chain employs TRBV2 and TRBJ1-1; 7 bases align to TRBD1. CDR3 region: CASSGQGVGEAFF. Here the CDR3 DNA reads TGTGCCAGCAGTGGACAGGGTGTCGGTGAAGCTTTCTTT.